This is a list of T cell receptor beta chains from one sample in a study of CD8 T cells in ankylosing spondylitis. Using its own MiXCR run on the 5' RACE reads, TCRdb lists one record per CDR3 protein. The table includes 250,000 to 400,000 distinct CDR3 sequences, around a tenth detected once. Sequencing used blood, either unsorted or a sorted T cell fraction (not recorded which). These receptors originate from a female donor with ankylosing spondylitis or in good health (not recorded which). CDR3s include the opening cysteine and the closing phenylalanine or tryptophan.

TRBV5-1	17	CASSLVPPGQGPYEQYF
TRBV12-3/TRBV12-4	13	CASSPGGFTEAFF
TRBV28	16	CASSLSPRGNTGELFF
TRBV3-1	19	CASCRIPNRDRAFTGELFF
TRBV27	18	CASSSLTGGIRSYNEQFF
TRBV30	13	CAWKGYLNTEAFF
TRBV6-5	11	CASSYGGRGFF
TRBV7-2	16	CASSPRGGAANTEAFF
TRBV2	15	CASSSKTGRGEKLFF
TRBV7-2	13	CASSQSRGHEQFF
TRBV28	17	CASTAGTGGVGSEKLFF
TRBV20-1	16	CSASRASGGRTDTQYF
TRBV5-1	15	CASSLWGADYNEQFF
TRBV12-3/TRBV12-4	14	CASSPDTSNQPQHF
TRBV20-1	17	CSARTSGRATNTDTQYF
TRBV20-1	11	CSAAIVDTQYF
TRBV5-5	14	CASSSDGPWTEAFF
TRBV5-1	12	CASSLAGLEQFF
TRBV28	17	CASRINDGVVGNQPQHF
TRBV3-1	13	CASSWTGPGELFF
TRBV20-1	14	CSARDGMNTGELFF
TRBV5-8	14	CASNQAGGNTEAFF
TRBV20-1	12	CSGNRDLYEQYF
TRBV20-1	15	CSAAPAGGLTGELFF
TRBV5-1	14	CASSLMDSNYGYTF
TRBV6-2/TRBV6-3	12	CASSSPREQQFF
TRBV12-3/TRBV12-4	13	CASSSGPTYEQYF
TRBV11-2	16	CASSPGLAGSTDTQYF
TRBV7-9	12	CAPEVRGGELFF
TRBV12-3/TRBV12-4	16	CASSHRLAETYNEQFF
TRBV20-1	18	CSAISGSEGLRFTDTQYF
TRBV4-3	17	CASSQEGARYSYNEQFF